These T cell receptor beta chains were read from a single sample in a study of T cell repertoires in cytomegalovirus infection. TCRdb reprocessed the reads with MiXCR, giving one entry per CDR3 protein. The sample consists of 200,000 to 300,000 distinct CDR3 sequences, approximately 9% of them appearing once. Sequences were obtained from PBMCs. These receptors all come from a human donor in good health (CMV status not recorded). Some clones in this sample may be carry-over from other donors' samples. Each CDR3 is given with its conserved first and last residue. Each record gives: clone size, J gene, D gene, V gene, CDR3 DNA, CDR3 protein. A D gene is named only where the DNA matches it firmly. The listing skips clone size in some rows; elsewhere it reads once, few, many or a size class.

clone size: NA
J gene: TRBJ2-1
D gene: NA
V gene: TRBV28
CDR3 DNA: TGTGCCAGCAGCTCCTCCCCCGGGACTCCCTACAATGAGCAGTTCTTC
CDR3 protein: CASSSSPGTPYNEQFF

clone size: many
J gene: TRBJ1-5
D gene: TRBD1
V gene: TRBV6-2/TRBV6-3
CDR3 DNA: TGTGCCAGCACCCCGGGGACAGGGGGCTATCAGCCCCAGCATTTT
CDR3 protein: CASTPGTGGYQPQHF

clone size: many
J gene: TRBJ1-5
D gene: NA
V gene: TRBV7-4
CDR3 DNA: TGTGCCAGCAGCTTAGCGACAGCAAATCAGCCCCAGCATTTT
CDR3 protein: CASSLATANQPQHF

clone size: many
J gene: TRBJ2-3
D gene: NA
V gene: TRBV7-2
CDR3 DNA: TGTGCCAGCAGCTTAGCATCCGGGGTAGGCACAGATACGCAGTATTTT
CDR3 protein: CASSLASGVGTDTQYF

clone size: many
J gene: TRBJ1-5
D gene: NA
V gene: TRBV7-9
CDR3 DNA: TGTGCCAGCAGCCCTACAGCGTTCAATCAGCCCCAGCATTTT
CDR3 protein: CASSPTAFNQPQHF

clone size: NA
J gene: TRBJ2-1
D gene: TRBD1
V gene: TRBV6-2/TRBV6-3
CDR3 DNA: TGTGCCAGCAGTTACTCCCCAGACAGGGAGTTCTTC
CDR3 protein: CASSYSPDREFF

clone size: many
J gene: TRBJ1-3
D gene: TRBD1
V gene: TRBV7-2
CDR3 DNA: TGTGCCAGCAGTTGGGGACAGATCTCTGGAAACACCATATATTTT
CDR3 protein: CASSWGQISGNTIYF

clone size: NA
J gene: TRBJ1-2
D gene: NA
V gene: TRBV28
CDR3 DNA: TGTGCCAGCTATATCGGTGGGGATTATGGCTACACCTTC
CDR3 protein: CASYIGGDYGYTF

clone size: many
J gene: TRBJ2-7
D gene: NA
V gene: TRBV6-2/TRBV6-3
CDR3 DNA: TGTGCCAGCAGTTTATCGACAGGTACCTTCTACGAGCAGTACTTC
CDR3 protein: CASSLSTGTFYEQYF

clone size: many
J gene: TRBJ2-7
D gene: NA
V gene: TRBV7-8
CDR3 DNA: TGTGCCAGCAGCTCGCCCCCCGCGGGTTTAAACGAGCAGTACTTC
CDR3 protein: CASSSPPAGLNEQYF

clone size: many
J gene: TRBJ2-7
D gene: TRBD2
V gene: TRBV7-2
CDR3 DNA: TGTGCCAGCAGCTTAGCTAGCGGGGGGGGAAATTACGAGCAGTACTTC
CDR3 protein: CASSLASGGGNYEQYF

clone size: NA
J gene: TRBJ1-4
D gene: NA
V gene: TRBV6-2/TRBV6-3
CDR3 DNA: TGTGCCACCCACAGGACAGAACCGAATGAAAAACTGTTTTTT
CDR3 protein: CATHRTEPNEKLFF

clone size: many
J gene: TRBJ2-5
D gene: NA
V gene: TRBV7-2
CDR3 DNA: TGTGCCAGCAGCTTAGCGCAGGGCAGCCAAGAGACCCAGTACTTC
CDR3 protein: CASSLAQGSQETQYF

clone size: NA
J gene: TRBJ2-1
D gene: TRBD2
V gene: TRBV5-1
CDR3 DNA: TGCGCCAGCAGCTGGACTAGCGGGAGGTTTAGCGGCAATGAGCAGTTCTTC
CDR3 protein: CASSWTSGRFSGNEQFF

clone size: few
J gene: TRBJ2-1
D gene: NA
V gene: TRBV20-1
CDR3 DNA: TGCAGTGCTGTGAGGGGTTACAATGAGCAGTTCTTC
CDR3 protein: CSAVRGYNEQFF

clone size: many
J gene: TRBJ2-1
D gene: TRBD2
V gene: TRBV7-2
CDR3 DNA: TGTGCCAGCAGTCCCAGAGTGGGGAGGGGTAGGAATGAGCAGTTCTTC
CDR3 protein: CASSPRVGRGRNEQFF

clone size: NA
J gene: TRBJ2-7
D gene: NA
V gene: TRBV29-1
CDR3 DNA: TGCAGCGTTGCAGAAACCTACGAGCAGTACTTC
CDR3 protein: CSVAETYEQYF